This T cell receptor (beta chain) was identified during a study of regulatory T cells in long-lasting Graves disease. Across the study: Patients met the persistent Graves' disease definition after over 5 years of antithyroid drugs with positive TSH receptor antibodies. General study findings and limits: Segments TRBV28, TRBJ1-2 and TRBJ2-5 showed preferential usage in persistent disease.

The ends were cut back, 4 bases at V and 4 bases at J, with 20 bases in the middle. CDR3 length: 16 amino acids. Per germline, CDR1 MDHEN and CDR2 SYDVKM. The TCR beta library used iRepertoire HTBI primers with Arm-PCR amplification of CDR3. TCRdb re-analysed the multiplex PCR reads in MiXCR, keeping a single row per CDR3 protein. The sample lists roughly 470,000 distinct CDR3 sequences; less than 25% were seen once. Time point described: persistent/refractory GD, antithyroid drugs over 5 years with positive TRAb. The TCR library was made from RNA extracted from PBMCs. Under American Thyroid Association guidelines, Graves' disease was diagnosed. The source of the patients was an endocrinology department in Xi'an, China. This clonotype has a count of ten or more. Its antigen remains unknown.

This TCR derives from a female donor with Graves disease. The chain combines TRBV28 with TRBJ2-7; weak D call: TRBD1 (6 bases). This specimen was peripheral blood mononuclear cells (PBMCs), taken when the disease was refractory, from a patient treated with antithyroid drugs. The CDR3 reads CASSSLLGQGRYEQYF. DNA of the CDR3: TGTGCCAGCAGTTCCCTCTTGGGTCAGGGGCGATACGAGCAGTACTTC.